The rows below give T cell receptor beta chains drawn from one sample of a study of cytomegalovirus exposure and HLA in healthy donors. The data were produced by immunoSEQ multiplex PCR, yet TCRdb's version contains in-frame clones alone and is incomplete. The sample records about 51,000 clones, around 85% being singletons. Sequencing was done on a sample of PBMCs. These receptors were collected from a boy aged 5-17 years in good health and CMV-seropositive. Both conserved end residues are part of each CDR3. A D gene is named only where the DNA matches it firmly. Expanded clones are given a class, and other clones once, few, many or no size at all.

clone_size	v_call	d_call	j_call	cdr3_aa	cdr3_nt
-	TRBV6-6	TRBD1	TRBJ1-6	CASSYPEGGDSPLHF	TGTGCCAGCAGTTACCCCGAAGGGGGCGATTCACCCCTCCACTTT
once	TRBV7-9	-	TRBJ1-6	CSSNSRVSSYNSPLHF	TGTTCCAGCAACTCCCGGGTGAGCTCCTATAATTCACCCCTCCACTTT
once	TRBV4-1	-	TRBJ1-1	CASRNYLRRRDSRNTEAFF	TGCGCCAGCAGAAATTATTTACGACGCCGGGACTCAAGGAACACTGAAGCTTTCTTT
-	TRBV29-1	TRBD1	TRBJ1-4	CSVSGGGGEKLFF	TGCAGCGTTTCAGGGGGAGGCGGTGAAAAACTGTTTTTT
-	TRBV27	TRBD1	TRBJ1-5	CASRTTGRNQPQHF	TGTGCCAGCAGGACGACAGGGCGAAATCAGCCCCAGCATTTT
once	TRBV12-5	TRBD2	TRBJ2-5	CASGSPAGGRYQETQYF	TGTGCTAGTGGCTCACCCGCGGGGGGCCGGTACCAAGAGACCCAGTACTTC
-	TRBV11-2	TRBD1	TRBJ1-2	CASSLDRQGYYGYTF	TGTGCCAGCAGCTTAGATAGACAGGGCTACTATGGCTACACCTTC
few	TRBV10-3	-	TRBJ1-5	CASNRDSNQPQHF	TGTGCCTCCAACAGAGATAGCAATCAGCCCCAGCATTTT
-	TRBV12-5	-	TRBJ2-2	CASGLSGVGELFF	TGTGCTAGTGGTTTGTCAGGGGTCGGGGAGCTGTTTTTT
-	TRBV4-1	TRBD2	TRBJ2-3	CASSRGTSGGSTDTQYF	TGCGCCAGCAGCCGCGGGACTAGCGGGGGTAGCACAGATACGCAGTATTTT
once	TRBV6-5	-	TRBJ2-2	CASTPGYGTGELFF	TGTGCCAGCACCCCAGGGTATGGAACCGGGGAGCTGTTTTTT
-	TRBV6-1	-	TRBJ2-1	CASSDRTVVYNEQFF	TGTGCCAGCAGTGATAGGACAGTGGTCTACAATGAGCAGTTCTTC
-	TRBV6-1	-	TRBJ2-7	CASKSAEGMTYEQYF	TGTGCCAGCAAATCCGCGGAGGGGATGACCTACGAGCAGTACTTC
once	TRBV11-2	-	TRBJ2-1	CASSSGTYYNNEQFF	TGTGCCAGCAGCTCCGGGACTTACTATAACAATGAGCAGTTCTTC
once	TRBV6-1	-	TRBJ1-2	CASSWGTGELGYTF	TGTGCCAGCAGTTGGGGAACAGGAGAACTTGGCTACACCTTC
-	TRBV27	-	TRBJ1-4	CASSFGTESGELFF	TGTGCCAGCAGTTTTGGGACGGAGTCGGGGGAACTGTTTTTT
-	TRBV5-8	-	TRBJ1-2	CASSLDILAYGYTF	TGTGCCAGCAGCTTGGACATCCTGGCCTATGGCTACACCTTC
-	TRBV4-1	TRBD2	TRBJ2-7	CASSHTSSGDYEQYF	TGCGCCAGCAGCCATACATCAAGCGGGGACTACGAGCAGTACTTC
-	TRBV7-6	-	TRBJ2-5	CASSPVPSPQETQYF	TGTGCCAGCAGCCCTGTGCCGTCTCCTCAGGAGACCCAGTACTTC
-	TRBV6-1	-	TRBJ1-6	CASSEHTDSPLHF	TGTGCCAGCAGTGAGCATACGGATTCACCCCTCCACTTT
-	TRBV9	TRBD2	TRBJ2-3	CASSISGGTTDTQYF	TGTGCCAGCAGCATTAGCGGGGGGACCACAGATACGCAGTATTTT
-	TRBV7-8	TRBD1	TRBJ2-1	CASSLLQGIIYNEQFF	TGTGCCAGCAGCCTCCTACAGGGGATTATATACAATGAGCAGTTCTTC
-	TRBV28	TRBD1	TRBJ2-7	CASSSQGVSYEQYF	TGTGCCAGCAGTTCACAGGGGGTCTCCTACGAGCAGTACTTC
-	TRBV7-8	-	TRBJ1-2	CASSFRPYGGANYGYTF	TGTGCCAGCAGCTTTAGGCCCTACGGGGGAGCTAACTATGGCTACACCTTC